A single sample gave rise to the 28 T cell receptor beta chains below, sequenced in a study of cytotoxic CD8 clonotypes in ibrutinib-treated CLL. Method: immunoSEQ multiplex PCR; TCRdb's copy keeps in-frame clones and lacks some. The table records around 60,000 clones, roughly 57% of them present only once. The sequencing here drew on PBMCs, taken after 12 months of ibrutinib treatment. These receptors came from a human donor with chronic lymphocytic leukemia.

The table lists this clone with a count of one. V gene TRBV7-9 combines with J gene TRBJ1-5; D unclear. The CDR3 is 16 residues long. V shed 3 bases and J shed 2 bases, with 14 bases lying between them. Germline assignment: CDR1 SEHNR and CDR2 FQNEAQ (reference sequence). CDR3 amino acids: CASSFEDWSGNQPQHF. As DNA, the CDR3 is TGTGCCAGCAGCTTCGAGGATTGGTCCGGCAATCAGCCCCAGCATTTT.

This clone was seen more than once but under ten times. The chain is built from TRBV10-3 and TRBJ2-1, with 11 bases lining up with TRBD1. Looked up from germline, CDR1 is ENHRY and CDR2 is SYGVKD. The CDR3 totals 13 residues. V lost 8 bases to trimming and J lost 7 bases; unmatched junction nucleotides: 4. The CDR3 is CAIPGQGVNEQFF. CDR3 bases: TGTGCCATCCCGGGACAGGGGGTTAATGAGCAGTTCTTC.

This rearrangement joins TRBV5-6 to TRBJ1-5, with D uncertain. Per the germline V gene, CDR1 is SGHDT and CDR2 is YYEEEE. This CDR3 has 14 amino acids. Trimming removed 0 bases from V and 7 bases from J, with 11 bases in between. The CDR3 DNA reads TGTGCCAGCAGCTTGGGTGACTTCGGCCAGCCCCAGCATTTT. This translates into CASSLGDFGQPQHF.

The chain recombines TRBV6-1 with TRBJ2-7; 7 bases match TRBD2. This CDR3 is built from 15 residues. J lost 2 bases, V lost 2 bases, and 6 bases had no gene match. CDR1 MNHNS and CDR2 SASEGT come from the germline V gene. The CDR3 sequence: CASSELREFTYEQYF. In nucleotides, the CDR3 is TGTGCCAGCAGTGAACTGCGGGAGTTCACCTACGAGCAGTACTTC.

This clone was seen more than once but under ten times. The CDR3 loop is CSVAWTGTYNEQFF. CDR3 DNA sequence: TGCAGCGTTGCCTGGACGGGCACCTACAATGAGCAGTTCTTC. The V and J genes are TRBV29-1 and TRBJ2-1; no reliable D call. V shed 4 bases and J shed 2 bases, with 12 bases lying between them. CDR1 and CDR2 (germline): SQVTM, ANQGSEA. This CDR3 contains 14 residues.

This clone was detected many times. The chain combines TRBV6-1 with TRBJ2-2, with D unclear. Trimming removed 6 bases at V and 7 bases at J, with 9 bases between. CDR1 MNHNS and CDR2 SASEGT come from the germline V gene. The CDR3 sequence is 12 residues long. The CDR3 nucleotides are TGTGCCAGCAGGGGGTTCGACGGGGAGCTGTTTTTT. This codes for CASRGFDGELFF.

The chain is built from TRBV28 and TRBJ2-1; 12 bases agree with TRBD1. Germline-derived CDR1 and CDR2 are MDHEN and SYDVKM. The CDR3 is 17 amino acids. V lost 5 bases and J lost 9; bases outside the gene matches: 14. CDR3 nucleotides: TGTGCCAGCAGTCCTCCGGGGACAGGGGGCCTAGGGGGTGAGCAGTTCTTC. Protein: CASSPPGTGGLGGEQFF.

The V call is TRBV6-1, the J call TRBJ2-7, with a tentative D call TRBD2 (6 bases). CDR3 length: 16 amino acids. The germline CDR1 and CDR2 sequences are MNHNS and SASEGT. Trimming took 3 bases from V and 2 from J, leaving 17 bases between them. CDR3 in DNA: TGTGCCAGCAGTGACGGCCCGACTAGACGCCCCTACGAGCAGTACTTC. This encodes CASSDGPTRRPYEQYF.

The CDR3 here is CASIKVSGGNQPQHF. The CDR3 nucleotides read TGTGCCAGTATAAAGGTTTCGGGGGGCAATCAGCCCCAGCATTTT. V usage is TRBV19 and J usage is TRBJ1-5, with a weak D call TRBD1 (5 bases). Germline CDR1 reads LNHDA; CDR2 reads SQIVND (reference sequence). The CDR3 length is 15 residues. Trimming removed 7 bases from V and 2 bases from J, with 15 bases in between. Combining the CDR3 with reference TRBV19 and TRBJ1-5 gives the whole variable domain DGGITQSPKYLFRKEGQNVTLSCEQNLNHDAMYWYRQDPGQGLRLIYYSQIVNDFQKGDIAEGYSVSREKKESFPLTVTSAQKNPTAFYLCASIKVSGGNQPQHFGDGTRLSIL.

The chain uses TRBV7-6 and TRBJ1-4; D is ambiguous. Germline CDR1 reads SGHVS; CDR2 reads FNYEAQ. V was shortened by 1 base and J by 7 bases, with 10 bases between the two germline ends. This CDR3 region has 14 residues. The CDR3 nucleotides read TGTGCCAGCAGCTTAGGAGGCGTGGGTGAAAAACTGTTTTTT. Protein: CASSLGGVGEKLFF.

This chain's CDR3 is CASRGQETQYF. CDR3 nucleotide sequence: TGTGCCAGTAGGGGCCAAGAGACCCAGTACTTC. V and J are TRBV19 and TRBJ2-5; D is uncertain. V was trimmed by 6 bases and J by 1 base, leaving 3 bases between them. Germline CDR1 LNHDA, CDR2 SQIVND (reference sequence). The CDR3 length is 11 residues.

This clone was counted a few times. V usage is TRBV5-1 and J usage is TRBJ2-1; 12 nucleotides agree with TRBD2. The germline gives CDR1 SGHRS, CDR2 YFSETQ. The J segment lost 2 bases and the V segment lost 6 bases, leaving 3 bases of the junction unmatched. The CDR3 has 15 residues. The chain's CDR3 is CASKLAGGPYNEQFF. For the CDR3, the DNA is TGCGCCAGCAAACTAGCGGGAGGACCCTACAATGAGCAGTTCTTC.

This clone was observed a few times. The rearrangement uses TRBV30 and TRBJ2-1, with 8 bases that match TRBD1. The CDR3 sequence is 14 residues long. Trimming took 5 bases from V and 7 from J; bases not matched to a gene: 10. The germline gives CDR1 GTSNPN, CDR2 SVGIG (reference sequence). The DNA for the CDR3 is TGTGCCTGGGCCGGCAGGGGGCGCAGGAATGAGCAGTTCTTC. It encodes CAWAGRGRRNEQFF.

This sequence joins TRBV27 and TRBJ2-7, with TRBD2 matching over 10 bases. V lost 6 bases and J lost 3; bases outside the gene matches: 11. Germline V gene sequence: CDR1 MNHEY, CDR2 SMNVEV (reference sequence). The CDR3 covers 16 residues. CDR3 amino acids: CASSRLSGTSVYEQYF. In DNA, the CDR3 is TGTGCCAGCAGCCGACTTTCCGGGACTAGCGTCTACGAGCAGTACTTC.

This chain links TRBV7-6 with TRBJ1-3, with D perhaps matching TRBD1 (6 bases). The V gene's germline CDR1 is SGHVS and CDR2 FNYEAQ. V lost 6 bases and J lost 4, with 13 bases in between. CDR3 length: 14 amino acids. CDR3 protein: CASRPDSAGNTIYF. CDR3 nucleotides: TGTGCCAGCAGGCCGGACAGTGCAGGAAACACCATATATTTT. The variable domain in full, completed from reference TRBV7-6 and TRBJ1-3, reads GAGVSQSPRYKVTKRGQDVALRCDPISGHVSLYWYRQALGQGPEFLTYFNYEAQQDKSGLPNDRFSAERPEGSISTLTIQRTEQRDSAMYRCASRPDSAGNTIYFGEGSWLTVV.

This clone was seen more than once but under ten times. V usage is TRBV19 and J usage is TRBJ2-5; unclear D gene. V was trimmed by 3 bases and J by 7 bases, leaving 18 bases between them. Germline assignment: CDR1 LNHDA and CDR2 SQIVND (reference sequence). The CDR3 covers 15 residues. In DNA, the CDR3 is TGTGCCAGTAGTATCTCTAAGGCCTTAGGTGCGACCCAGTACTTC. Translating it yields CASSISKALGATQYF.

The V and J genes are TRBV29-1 and TRBJ2-3; D is undetermined. CDR1 is SQVTM, CDR2 ANQGSEA, per germline. Between the trimmed V and J ends, which lost 7 bases and 2 bases, there was a span of 7 bases. CDR3 length: 11 residues. The CDR3, as DNA: TGCAGCGGTAGCCCCACAGATACGCAGTATTTT. Protein product: CSGSPTDTQYF.

The chain carries TRBV19 and TRBJ1-5; D remains ambiguous. Germline V CDR1 and CDR2: LNHDA, SQIVND (reference sequence). The CDR3 extends over 12 amino acids. V was trimmed by 8 bases and J by 7 bases, leaving 12 bases between them. The CDR3 region is CASLQVGQPQHF. For the CDR3, the DNA is TGTGCCAGTCTTCAGGTTGGGCAGCCCCAGCATTTT.

The chain recombines TRBV27 with TRBJ2-1; TRBD1 aligns across 10 bases. The V gene's germline CDR1 is MNHEY and CDR2 SMNVEV (reference sequence). The CDR3 sequence is 13 residues long. V was pared by 7 bases and J by 9 bases, with 6 bases of the junction left unmatched. The CDR3 DNA reads as TGTGCCAGCACAGGGACAGGGGCCAGTGAGCAGTTCTTC. Amino acids: CASTGTGASEQFF.

The gene calls are TRBV5-1 and TRBJ2-7; D is undetermined. The germline V gene has CDR1 SGHRS and CDR2 YFSETQ. The CDR3 has 13 residues. Trimming removed 4 bases at V and 3 bases at J, with 11 bases between. The CDR3 sequence is CASSVTRNYEQYF. In DNA form, the CDR3 reads TGCGCCAGCAGCGTGACAAGAAACTACGAGCAGTACTTC. The full variable domain, in which reference TRBV5-1 and TRBJ2-7 provide the parts outside the CDR3, is KAGVTQTPRYLIKTRGQQVTLSCSPISGHRSVSWYQQTPGQGLQFLFEYFSETQRNKGNFPGRFSGRQFSNSRSEMNVSTLELGDSALYLCASSVTRNYEQYFGPGTRLTVT.

V usage is TRBV13 and J usage is TRBJ2-5; D remains ambiguous. V lost 1 base to trimming and J lost 2 bases, with 5 bases between them. CDR3 size: 13 residues. CDR1 and CDR2 (germline): PRHDT, FYEKMQ (reference sequence). The CDR3 DNA follows: TGTGCCAGCAGCTTAGCGGTACAAGAGACCCAGTACTTC. It encodes CASSLAVQETQYF.

CDR3 nucleotides: TGTGCCAGTAGTATGCGGGGGGACTATAGCAATCAGCCCCAGCATTTT. This codes for CASSMRGDYSNQPQHF. V gene TRBV19 combines with J gene TRBJ1-5; tentative D call: TRBD1 (5 bases). V dropped 3 bases and J dropped 0 bases, with 12 bases sitting between them. Looked up from germline, CDR1 is LNHDA and CDR2 is SQIVND (reference sequence). The CDR3 has 16 residues.

V gene TRBV5-1 combines with J gene TRBJ2-6, with D maybe TRBD1 (6 bases). Germline assignment: CDR1 SGHRS and CDR2 YFSETQ. Trimming removed 0 bases from V and 2 bases from J, with 15 bases in between. The CDR3 is 18 residues long. CDR3 residues: CASSLGPGAGAGANVLTF. The CDR3 region has the DNA TGCGCCAGCAGCTTGGGGCCAGGGGCAGGTGCTGGGGCCAACGTCCTGACTTTC.

The chain joins TRBV7-9 to TRBJ2-7, with D unclear. The germline gives CDR1 SEHNR, CDR2 FQNEAQ (reference sequence). Trimming shortened V by 1 base and J by 5 bases, and 9 bases separated the two germline ends. The CDR3 covers 13 residues. The CDR3 bases are TGTGCCAGCAGCTTAGTAGGTGTCCACGAGCAGTACTTC. Its translation: CASSLVGVHEQYF.

This chain uses TRBV7-2 with TRBJ1-1, with D unresolved. V was cut by 3 bases and J by 1 base, with 6 bases left in between. Germline-derived CDR1 and CDR2 are SGHTA and FQGNSA. CDR3 length equals 13 residues. CDR3 sequence: CASSLFTNTEAFF. CDR3 coding DNA: TGTGCCAGCAGCTTGTTTACGAACACTGAAGCTTTCTTT.

The chain couples TRBV19 to TRBJ2-1; tentative D call: TRBD2 (7 bases). Trimming stripped 7 bases from V and 5 bases from J, with 18 bases between. Germline V CDR1 and CDR2: LNHDA, SQIVND (reference sequence). The CDR3 spans 15 residues. The CDR3 loop is CASISLGGTNNEQFF. CDR3 in DNA: TGTGCCAGTATTTCCTTAGGGGGGACTAACAATGAGCAGTTCTTC.

CDR3 protein: CASSLQGRDTDTQYF. The CDR3 DNA reads as TGTGCCAGCAGCTTGCAGGGGCGGGACACAGATACGCAGTATTTT. The V call is TRBV7-8, the J call TRBJ2-3; either TRBD1 or TRBD2 may supply D (6 bases each). This CDR3 has 15 amino acids. Between the trimmed V and J ends, which lost 3 bases and 2 bases, there was a span of 12 bases. The germline gives CDR1 SGHVS, CDR2 FQNEAQ.

The rearrangement links TRBV2 to TRBJ1-3; 8 nucleotides line up with TRBD1. Germline V gives CDR1 SNHLY, CDR2 FYNNEI. V shed 6 bases and J 2 bases; nucleotides not matched to a gene: 12. This CDR3 spans 17 amino acids. CDR3 nucleotide sequence: TGTGCCAGCAGAGAAAGGACAGGGACCCTCACTGGAAACACCATATATTTT. Encoded protein: CASRERTGTLTGNTIYF.